This is a list of T cell receptor beta chains from one sample in a study of post-analysis software for immune sequencing data. TCRdb processed the PCR reads anew with MiXCR; each CDR3 protein has one entry. The repertoire holds hundreds of thousands of distinct CDR3 sequences, with around 27% as singletons. Sequenced sample: blood. The receptors shown here come from a girl aged 10 to 17 with multiple sclerosis. Both conserved end residues are part of each CDR3. A D gene is named only where the DNA matches it firmly.

V gene	D gene	J gene	CDR3 protein
TRBV5-1	-	TRBJ2-7	CASSFEKGAYEQYF
TRBV20-1	TRBD1	TRBJ2-6	CSAPDRGRSGANVLTF
TRBV6-2/TRBV6-3	-	TRBJ2-5	CASSYSDGQETQYF
TRBV20-1	TRBD2	TRBJ2-1	CSANKRLASDNEQFF
TRBV10-3	TRBD2	TRBJ2-2	CAISESRGDTGELFF
TRBV20-1	-	TRBJ2-6	CSARSGYSGANVLTF
TRBV12-3/TRBV12-4	TRBD2	TRBJ2-3	CASSGGLAVFTDTQYF
TRBV6-2/TRBV6-3	TRBD1	TRBJ1-5	CATRITGGSNQPQHF
TRBV9	TRBD2	TRBJ2-1	CASSVRLADHNEQFF
TRBV6-5	-	TRBJ2-4	CASSPSAKNIQYF
TRBV20-1	TRBD2	TRBJ2-5	CSAATSDQETQYF
TRBV7-9	-	TRBJ2-1	CASSLGTRGEQFF
TRBV4-1	-	TRBJ1-4	CASSQDRSNYEKLFF
TRBV15	TRBD1	TRBJ1-5	CATRKTGGNQPQHF
TRBV29-1	-	TRBJ1-1	CSVYRTANTEAFF
TRBV7-2	-	TRBJ1-5	CASSFTEHNQPQHF
TRBV20-1	-	TRBJ2-5	CSAPLLVRETQYF
TRBV29-1	TRBD2	TRBJ2-7	CSARYSGRGYEQYF
TRBV7-6	-	TRBJ2-1	CASSSFRNRALNEQFF
TRBV3-1	-	TRBJ2-3	CASSQPGGFTQYF
TRBV7-8	-	TRBJ1-2	CAGNLGLYYGYTF
TRBV6-6	-	TRBJ2-3	CASSPVRDTQYF
TRBV5-4	-	TRBJ1-1	CASSLPLGNTEAFF
TRBV12-3/TRBV12-4	-	TRBJ2-6	CASRPRVRGANVLTF
TRBV12-3/TRBV12-4	TRBD2	TRBJ2-1	CASRETSLNEQFF
TRBV5-1	-	TRBJ2-1	CASSSDTVSDEQFF
TRBV4-2	TRBD2	TRBJ2-1	CASSQGEGLYNEQFF
TRBV9	-	TRBJ2-5	CASSAGLRAQGETQYF
TRBV20-1	-	TRBJ2-1	CSARDWRAGGNNEQFF
TRBV7-8	-	TRBJ2-7	CASSYRLTYEQYF
TRBV12-3/TRBV12-4	TRBD2	TRBJ2-1	CASSFGLAPFF
TRBV27	-	TRBJ1-1	CASSYGGVNTEAFF
TRBV28	-	TRBJ1-2	CASSLWGEYGYTF
TRBV7-8	TRBD1	TRBJ1-5	CASSHRDRINQPQHF
TRBV5-1	-	TRBJ2-7	CASSLLAGPREQYF
TRBV5-5	-	TRBJ2-2	CASSQRQVPGELFF
TRBV5-1	-	TRBJ1-5	CASSPGLLDQPQHF
TRBV6-5	-	TRBJ1-4	CASRLVGWSTNEKLFF
TRBV6-1	TRBD2	TRBJ2-1	CASPGTSPPEQFF
TRBV28	-	TRBJ2-7	CASSSYRDSSYEQYF
TRBV5-1	-	TRBJ2-7	CASTQQYF
TRBV6-5	TRBD1	TRBJ1-5	CASSGGTGGQPQHF
TRBV6-5	-	TRBJ1-5	CANSPQGAQPQHF
TRBV6-5	-	TRBJ1-1	CASSYLTLRSTEAFF
TRBV27	TRBD2	TRBJ2-3	CASSPRRLAGGFADTQYF
TRBV14	-	TRBJ2-7	CASSQELGGSGHYEQYF
TRBV7-9	TRBD1	TRBJ2-5	CASSLGQAGTQYF
TRBV29-1	TRBD2	TRBJ2-1	CSVEGGAYNEQFF
TRBV5-6	TRBD1	TRBJ2-3	CASSLMEDRGDTDTQYF
TRBV28	-	TRBJ2-5	CASSFSWEGDQETQYF
TRBV29-1	TRBD1	TRBJ2-1	CSVGTGGINEQFF
TRBV5-1	-	TRBJ1-3	CASSPAGRSGNTIYF
TRBV14	-	-	CASSQAKGDSYSYEQYF
TRBV29-1	TRBD1	TRBJ1-5	CSVGGDRGGQPQHF